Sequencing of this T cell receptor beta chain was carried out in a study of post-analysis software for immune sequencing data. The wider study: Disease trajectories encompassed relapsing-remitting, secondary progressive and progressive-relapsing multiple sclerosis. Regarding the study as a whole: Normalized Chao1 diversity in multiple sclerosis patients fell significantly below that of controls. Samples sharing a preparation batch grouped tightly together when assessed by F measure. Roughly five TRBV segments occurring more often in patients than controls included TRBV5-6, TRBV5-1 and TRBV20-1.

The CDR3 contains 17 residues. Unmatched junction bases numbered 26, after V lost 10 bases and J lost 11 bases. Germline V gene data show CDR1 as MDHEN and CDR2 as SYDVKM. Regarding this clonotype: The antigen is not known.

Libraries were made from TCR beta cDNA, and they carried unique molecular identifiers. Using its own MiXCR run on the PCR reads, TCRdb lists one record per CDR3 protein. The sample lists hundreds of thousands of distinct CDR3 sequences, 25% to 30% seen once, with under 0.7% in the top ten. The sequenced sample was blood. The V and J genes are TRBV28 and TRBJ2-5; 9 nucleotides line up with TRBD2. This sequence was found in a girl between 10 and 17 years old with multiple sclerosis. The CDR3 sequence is CANRGAGGEGPYNEQYF. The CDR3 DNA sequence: TGTGCCAACAGGGGAGCGGGAGGAGAGGGCCCCTACAATGAGCAGTACTTC.